Sequencing of this TCR beta chain was carried out in a study of blood T cell repertoires in COVID-19 (dated by TCRdb to 2020 to 2021). About the investigation overall: Samples from collaborators originated in the United States, Italy and Spain and spanned both the acute and convalescent phases of COVID-19. Nearly every sample came with metadata listing a de-identified subject ID, COVID-19 status, age in years and sex. Subjects who had been exposed to COVID-19, were actively infected with it, or had recovered from it provided the deeply sampled blood TCRbeta repertoires that made up the dataset. Samples came from the ongoing ImmuneRACE study (first 160 participants) plus 1,254 subjects from 6 global collaborators. A freely available public database, intended as a resource for researchers studying the immune response to SARS-CoV-2, is where the repertoires were released. HLA class I and class II types, where available, came from metadata supplied by the sample provider rather than from assay-based typing. The material from the prospective study consisted of cDNA or gDNA derived from T cells, B-cell-depleted T cells, or PBMCs.

The study at large found these results: Clinical and demographic metadata were provided uncurated, with the amount varying by source and participant.

Enrolling through a virtual design, the prospective study's participants ranged in age from about 18 to 100 years and lived across 20 to 30 United States geographic areas. Cohort assignment in the prospective study relied on participant-reported clinical history from a screening survey and a study questionnaire. Recovered participants in ImmuneRACE Cohort 3 were defined as having two consecutive negative NP/OP PCR tests, clearance from a healthcare professional, or resolution of symptoms. Each participant in the prospective study had whole blood, serum and a nasopharyngeal or oropharyngeal swab collected by mobile phlebotomists. Participants in the prospective study had the option to provide additional blood draws and questionnaires over a 2-month period. Before DNA extraction, blood samples from the prospective study were shipped at room temperature or frozen. TCRbeta CDR3 regions were amplified from genomic DNA using the immunoSEQ Assay, a bias-controlled multiplex PCR. Processing in the source paper ran as follows. The number of nucleated cells in each sample was estimated by amplification of reference gene primers within the assay. To quantify the absolute abundance of each unique TCRbeta CDR3 rearrangement, sequence reads were collapsed and filtered. For each sample, productive Simpson clonality was calculated by taking the square root of Simpson's diversity index across productive rearrangements. Held by TCRdb, this immuneACCESS table contains in-frame sequences only and omits some clones. Under half of the omission traces to an unresolved V gene where checked; the cause of the rest is unknown. D and trimming were read from the DNA, whereas the V and J calls and clone size are those reported in that table. A total of under 150,000 clones appear in this sample, around 88% of them only once. Jointly, the top ten make up about 2.5% of the sample.

About this clone: There is no known antigen for this receptor. The sample holds no much larger clone one base away, and base qualities are not on file.

CDR1 and CDR2 (SGHDT, YYEEEE) derive from the germline V gene. The cysteine opens and the phenylalanine closes a CDR3 of 14 amino acids. The entry retains the CDR3 DNA only, 42 bases that are in frame from base 1. The junction shows trimming of 5 bases on V and 0 bases on J, and the gene matches do not reach 5 bases of it. The clonotype originates from a woman in her forties or fifties who had recovered from COVID-19. Material: PBMCs or T cells enriched from blood (not recorded which). Recombination joined TRBV5-6 with TRBJ2-7, with 7 junctional bases fitting TRBD2. The bases read TGTGCCAGCAGGGCCCGGGACTACTCCTACGAGCAGTACTTC. The encoded protein is CASRARDYSYEQYF. Extended through the reference TRBV5-6 and TRBJ2-7 proteins, this CDR3 yields the full variable domain: DAGVTQSPTHLIKTRGQQVTLRCSPKSGHDTVSWYQQALGQGPQFIFQYYEEEERQRGNFPDRFSGHQFPNYSSELNVNALLLGDSALYLCASRARDYSYEQYFGPGTRLTVT.